Detailed here is one TCR beta chain. This entry comes from a study of blood T cell repertoires in COVID-19. Authors' processing steps: The authors estimated nucleated cell counts from reference gene primer amplification. The assay was immunoSEQ multiplex PCR, and TCRdb's table has in-frame clones only and misses some. The V and J calls and clone size are taken from that table; D and trimming were inferred from the DNA. The data show under 200,000 clones, with about 83% seen just once and 10% held by the top ten. V lost 0 bases to trimming and J lost 5 bases; unmatched junction nucleotides: 10. The CDR3 is made up of 16 amino acids. CDR1 is SGHRS and CDR2 is YFSETQ in the germline V gene.

The sequencing sample was made of peripheral blood. The source of this sequence is a woman between 70 and 85 years old with COVID-19, enrolled during active disease. The chain couples TRBV5-1 to TRBJ1-1; 7 bases are shared with TRBD1. This chain's CDR3 is CASSLAGGFVGTEAFF. CDR3 nucleotide sequence: TGCGCCAGCAGCTTGGCAGGGGGGTTCGTAGGAACTGAAGCTTTCTTT.